What follows are 16 T cell receptor beta chains derived from one specimen sequenced in a study of early T cells in non-severe SARS-CoV-2 infection. TCRdb redid the calling of the 5' RACE reads with MiXCR, one entry per CDR3 protein. The sample holds 66,000 or so distinct CDR3 sequences, about 10% seen once. The sequenced sample was whole blood. The receptors originated from an adult who was a healthcare worker with PCR-confirmed SARS-CoV-2 infection or an uninfected control (not recorded which).

This clonotype was seen ten or more times. The CDR3 DNA follows: TGTGCCAGCGGGCTAGCCCAGGAGGCGGATACGCAGTATTTT. Its translation is CASGLAQEADTQYF. This rearrangement joins TRBV7-8 to TRBJ2-3, with D possibly being TRBD2 (5 bases). V was shortened by 8 bases and J by 6 bases, with 18 bases between the two germline ends. Germline V lookup: CDR1 SGHVS, CDR2 FQNEAQ. There are 14 residues in the CDR3.

This clonotype was picked up many times. Here the CDR3 DNA reads TGTGCCAGCAGCTTTCTGGCTCTCCAAGAGACCCAGTACTTC. It yields the protein CASSFLALQETQYF. The J gene is TRBJ2-5, the V gene TRBV7-6, with no clear D. CDR3 length equals 14 residues. The V and J ends lost 3 bases and 1 base respectively, with 9 bases between them. Germline-derived CDR1 and CDR2 are SGHVS and FNYEAQ.

This clonotype was seen a few times. The chain combines TRBV10-3 with TRBJ2-7, with D perhaps given as TRBD1 or TRBD2 (6 bases each). The CDR3 contains 15 residues. CDR1 and CDR2 from the germline V gene are ENHRY and SYGVKD. The ends were cut back, 3 bases at V and 5 bases at J, with 17 bases in the middle. CDR3 sequence reads: CAISDYVGGLNEQYF. For the CDR3, the DNA is TGTGCCATCAGTGATTACGTGGGGGGCCTGAACGAGCAGTACTTC.

This clonotype came up many times. The DNA of the CDR3 is TGTGCCAGCAGCCGGGGAGCTTGGCGTTCACCCCTCCACTTT. It yields the protein CASSRGAWRSPLHF. The chain has TRBV2 and TRBJ1-6; no reliable D call. In germline, CDR1 is SNHLY, CDR2 FYNNEI. V lost 6 bases and J lost 9, with 15 bases in between. This CDR3 has 14 amino acids.

The sample holds a few counts of this clonotype. The rearrangement joins TRBV7-9 to TRBJ2-1; D is perhaps TRBD1 (6 bases). The CDR3 loop spans 14 amino acids. The V and J ends lost 1 base and 5 bases respectively, with 9 bases between them. Germline V lookup: CDR1 SEHNR, CDR2 FQNEAQ (reference sequence). CDR3: CASSLVGDNNEQFF. The CDR3 DNA is TGTGCCAGCAGCTTAGTGGGGGACAACAATGAGCAGTTCTTC.

In its sample, this clonotype was seen many times. The gene calls are TRBV7-8 and TRBJ2-7, with 7 bases matching TRBD1. Germline-derived CDR1 and CDR2 are SGHVS and FQNEAQ. V gave up 5 bases and J gave up 5 bases; unmatched junction bases: 9. This CDR3 has 14 amino acids. CDR3 sequence (DNA): TGTGCCAGCAGCCCGTCGACAGGGTACGACGAGCAGTACTTC. This gives the protein CASSPSTGYDEQYF.

This clonotype has ten or more counts. This chain links TRBV25-1 with TRBJ1-1, with TRBD1 matching 11 bases. CDR3 length: 14 residues. Germline assignment: CDR1 MGHDK and CDR2 SYGVNS. V lost 2 bases and J lost 5; bases outside the gene matches: 1. Here the CDR3 DNA reads TGTGCCAGCAGTGAAGGACAGGGGGCGACTGAAGCTTTCTTT. It encodes CASSEGQGATEAFF.

The rearrangement links TRBV28 to TRBJ1-2; 7 bases are a match to TRBD1. This CDR3 has 12 residues. The trim removed 5 bases at V and 7 bases at J, leaving 4 bases unmatched. In germline, CDR1 is MDHEN, CDR2 SYDVKM. The CDR3 spells CASSTGVRGYTF. In DNA form, the CDR3 reads TGTGCCAGCAGTACAGGGGTACGTGGCTACACCTTC.

V is TRBV2 and J is TRBJ1-2, with D hard to call. In germline, CDR1 is SNHLY, CDR2 FYNNEI. CDR3 length: 12 amino acids. Between the trimmed V and J ends, which lost 7 bases and 4 bases, there was a span of 10 bases. In nucleotides, the CDR3 is TGTGCCAGCACCGAGGGTCCCTATGGCTACACCTTC. This sequence encodes CASTEGPYGYTF.

At least ten counts were recorded for this clonotype. This sequence joins TRBV21-1 and TRBJ2-3; the D call of TRBD2 is as the table states it, not checked on the DNA. TRBV21-1 has pseudogene status. The CDR3 runs to 17 residues. The CDR3 DNA reads as TGTGCCAGCAGGAGGACTAGCGGGGGGAACAACACAGATACGCAGTATTTT. Protein product: CASRRTSGGNNTDTQYF.

In this sample, this clonotype turned up a few times. V is TRBV6-6 and J is TRBJ2-3; 8 nucleotides agree with TRBD2. With 8 bases clipped from V and 4 bases from J, the junction kept 8 bases outside the gene matches. The CDR3 totals 14 residues. Germline CDR1 is MNHNY and CDR2 is SVGAGI (reference sequence). CDR3 residues: CASSVPGGSDTQYF. Written as DNA, the CDR3 is TGTGCCAGCTCGGTTCCGGGGGGGTCAGATACGCAGTATTTT.

This clonotype was counted ten times or more. The CDR3 sequence: CASSPPGTNEKLFF. In nucleotides, the CDR3 is TGTGCCAGCAGCCCCCCGGGCACTAATGAAAAACTGTTTTTT. V is TRBV11-2 and J is TRBJ1-4; D unclear. The germline V gene encodes CDR1 SGHAT and CDR2 FQNNGV. Trimming took 5 bases from V and 2 from J, leaving 9 bases between them. This CDR3 contains 14 residues.

This clonotype was counted a few times. J is TRBJ2-4 and V is TRBV7-9, with 12 bases lining up with TRBD2. V gave up 1 base and J gave up 8 bases; unmatched junction bases: 0. The CDR3 sequence is 14 residues long. Germline CDR1 and CDR2: SEHNR and FQNEAQ (reference sequence). The CDR3 protein is CASSLGTSGDIQYF. The CDR3 nucleotides are TGTGCCAGCAGCTTAGGGACTAGCGGGGACATTCAGTACTTC.

The V and J genes are TRBV6-5 and TRBJ1-1; a possible D gene is TRBD1 (5 bases). V was shortened by 0 bases and J by 8 bases, with 25 bases between the two germline ends. From germline, CDR1 is MNHEY and CDR2 SVGAGI. The CDR3 covers 18 residues. CDR3 region: CASSYSMGTHPRVREAFF. CDR3 DNA: TGTGCCAGCAGTTACTCGATGGGGACGCACCCACGGGTGCGAGAAGCTTTCTTT.

This clonotype was detected only a few times. The chain couples TRBV7-9 to TRBJ2-2; 9 nucleotides align to TRBD2. Trimming took 5 bases from V and 3 from J; bases not matched to a gene: 7. This CDR3 is 16 amino acids long. Germline CDR1 reads SEHNR; CDR2 reads FQNEAQ (reference sequence). CDR3 residues: CASSQPGLAYTGELFF. The CDR3 DNA is TGTGCCAGCAGCCAGCCGGGACTAGCATACACCGGGGAGCTGTTTTTT. The full variable domain, its missing parts supplied by reference TRBV7-9 and TRBJ2-2, is DTGVSQNPRHKITKRGQNVTFRCDPISEHNRLYWYRQTLGQGPEFLTYFQNEAQLEKSRLLSDRFSAERPKGSFSTLEIQRTEQGDSAMYLCASSQPGLAYTGELFFGEGSRLTVL.

This clonotype was seen at least ten times. The chain has TRBV20-1 and TRBJ2-3; 8 bases line up with TRBD2. Trimming at V came to 6 bases and at J to 1 base, leaving 6 bases not matched to a gene. Germline CDR1 is DFQATT and CDR2 is SNEGSKA (reference sequence). This CDR3 has 14 residues. For the CDR3, the DNA is TGCAGTGCCGCCCGGGGGGGCGGCACAGATACGCAGTATTTT. As protein: CSAARGGGTDTQYF.